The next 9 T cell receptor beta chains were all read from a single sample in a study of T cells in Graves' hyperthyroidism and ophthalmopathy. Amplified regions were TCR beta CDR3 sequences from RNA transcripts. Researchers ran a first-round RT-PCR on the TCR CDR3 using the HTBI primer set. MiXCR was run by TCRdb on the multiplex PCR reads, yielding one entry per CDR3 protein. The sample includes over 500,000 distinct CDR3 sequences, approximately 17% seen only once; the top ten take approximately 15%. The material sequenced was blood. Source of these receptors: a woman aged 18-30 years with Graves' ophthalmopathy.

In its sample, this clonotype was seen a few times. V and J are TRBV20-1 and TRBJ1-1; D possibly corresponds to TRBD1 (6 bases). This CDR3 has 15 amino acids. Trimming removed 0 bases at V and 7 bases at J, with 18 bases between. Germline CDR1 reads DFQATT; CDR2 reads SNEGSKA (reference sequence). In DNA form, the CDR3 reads TGCAGTGCTAGAGATCTGGAACAGGGAGTTTTTGAAGCTTTCTTT. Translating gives CSARDLEQGVFEAFF.

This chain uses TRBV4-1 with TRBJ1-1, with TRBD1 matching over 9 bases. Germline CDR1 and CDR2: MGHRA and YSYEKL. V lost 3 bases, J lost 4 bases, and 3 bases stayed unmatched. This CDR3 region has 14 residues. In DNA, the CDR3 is TGCGCCAGCAGCCACGGACAGGGGTTCACTGAAGCTTTCTTT. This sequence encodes CASSHGQGFTEAFF.

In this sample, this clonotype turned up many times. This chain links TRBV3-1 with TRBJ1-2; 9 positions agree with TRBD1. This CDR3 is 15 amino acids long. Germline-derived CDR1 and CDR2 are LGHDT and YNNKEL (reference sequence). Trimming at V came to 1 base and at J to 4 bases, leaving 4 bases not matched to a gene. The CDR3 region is CASSQVGQGSYGYTF. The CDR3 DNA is TGTGCCAGCAGCCAAGTGGGACAGGGTAGCTATGGCTACACCTTC.

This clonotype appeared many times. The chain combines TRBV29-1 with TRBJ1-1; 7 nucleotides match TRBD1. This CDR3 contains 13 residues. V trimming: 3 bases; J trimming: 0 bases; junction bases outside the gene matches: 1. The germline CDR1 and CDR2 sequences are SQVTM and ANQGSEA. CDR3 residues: CSVETGMNTEAFF. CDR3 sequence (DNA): TGCAGCGTTGAGACAGGGATGAACACTGAAGCTTTCTTT.

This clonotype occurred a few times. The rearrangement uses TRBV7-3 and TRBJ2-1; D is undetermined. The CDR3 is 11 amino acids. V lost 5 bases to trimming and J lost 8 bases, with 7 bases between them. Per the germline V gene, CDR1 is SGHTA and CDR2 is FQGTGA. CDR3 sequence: CASSEHDEQFF. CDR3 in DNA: TGTGCCAGCAGCGAACACGATGAGCAGTTCTTC.

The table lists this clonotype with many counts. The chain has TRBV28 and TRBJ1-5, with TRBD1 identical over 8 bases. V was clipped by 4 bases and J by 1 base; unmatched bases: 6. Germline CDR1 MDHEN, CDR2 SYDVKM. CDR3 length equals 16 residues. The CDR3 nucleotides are TGTGCCAGCAGTTCCCGGACAGGGATGAGCAATCAGCCCCAGCATTTT. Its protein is CASSSRTGMSNQPQHF.

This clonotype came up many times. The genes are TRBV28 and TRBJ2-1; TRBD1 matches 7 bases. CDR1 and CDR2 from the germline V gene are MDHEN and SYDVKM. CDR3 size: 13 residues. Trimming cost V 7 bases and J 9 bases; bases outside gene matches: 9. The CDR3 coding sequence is TGTGCCAGCAAGACAGGGTTTCGTAGTGAGCAGTTCTTC. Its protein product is CASKTGFRSEQFF.

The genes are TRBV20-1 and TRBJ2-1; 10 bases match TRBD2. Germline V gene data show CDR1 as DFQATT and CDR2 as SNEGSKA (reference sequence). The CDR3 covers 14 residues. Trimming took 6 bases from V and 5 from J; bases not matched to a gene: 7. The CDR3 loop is CSAYIAGGDNEQFF. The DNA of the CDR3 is TGCAGTGCATACATAGCGGGAGGAGACAATGAGCAGTTCTTC.

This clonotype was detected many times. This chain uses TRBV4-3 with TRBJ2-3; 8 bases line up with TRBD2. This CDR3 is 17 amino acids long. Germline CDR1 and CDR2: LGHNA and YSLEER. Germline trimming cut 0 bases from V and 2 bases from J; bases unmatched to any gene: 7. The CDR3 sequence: CASSQETSVPNTDTQYF. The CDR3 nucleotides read TGCGCCAGCAGCCAAGAGACTAGCGTACCCAACACAGATACGCAGTATTTT.